The text below deals with one T cell receptor (beta chain). Trimming cost V 7 bases and J 0 bases, with 9 bases left between them. The CDR3 extends over 12 amino acids. Germline V CDR1 and CDR2: SQVTM, ANQGSEA. The data are from a study of blood T cell repertoires in COVID-19. Overall study: Acute and convalescent COVID-19 specimens originated in the United States, Italy and Spain. PBMCs, B-cell-depleted T cells, or T cells provided the cDNA or gDNA that made up the material.

Authors' analysis steps: Scientists estimated how many nucleated cells there were by amplifying reference gene primers. The protocol was immunoSEQ multiplex PCR, while the TCRdb copy is restricted to in-frame clones and leaves out a portion. V, J and clone size were drawn from that table, and D and trimming were deduced from the DNA. Of around 120,000 clones in the sample, over 75% are singletons; the top ten hold approximately 10%. The source is a man older than 75 with acute or convalescent COVID-19. V gene TRBV29-1 combines with J gene TRBJ1-1; D is perhaps TRBD1 (5 bases). Sequenced sample: peripheral blood. The CDR3 sequence: CSADSLNTEAFF. The CDR3 DNA reads as TGCAGCGCCGACAGCCTGAACACTGAAGCTTTCTTT.